The sequence of this TCR beta chain was determined in a study of T cells after posttransplantation cyclophosphamide. This CDR3 has 15 amino acids. V trimming: 1 base; J trimming: 2 bases; junction bases outside the gene matches: 4. CDR1 and CDR2 from the germline V gene are SGHTA and FQGNSA. The data were produced by immunoSEQ multiplex PCR, yet TCRdb's version contains in-frame clones alone and is incomplete. The record shows 24,000 or so clones for this sample, with no singletons present. Findings and caveats of the study: Skin or GI-infiltrating T cells shared few TRB sequences with blood. After PTCy, TRB diversity resembled that of CNI/methotrexate controls. Later post-transplant blood repertoires were often dominated by donor CD8+ memory clones.

This clone showed up many times. Its matching antigen is unknown. The gene calls are TRBV7-2 and TRBJ2-7, with 8 bases aligning to TRBD1. The sequenced material came from PBMCs. The source of this sequence is a woman in her forties or fifties in good health, CMV-negative, and a related stem cell transplant donor. The CDR3 is CASSLEAGGAYEQYF. The CDR3 DNA is TGTGCCAGCAGCTTAGAGGCAGGGGGCGCCTACGAGCAGTACTTC.